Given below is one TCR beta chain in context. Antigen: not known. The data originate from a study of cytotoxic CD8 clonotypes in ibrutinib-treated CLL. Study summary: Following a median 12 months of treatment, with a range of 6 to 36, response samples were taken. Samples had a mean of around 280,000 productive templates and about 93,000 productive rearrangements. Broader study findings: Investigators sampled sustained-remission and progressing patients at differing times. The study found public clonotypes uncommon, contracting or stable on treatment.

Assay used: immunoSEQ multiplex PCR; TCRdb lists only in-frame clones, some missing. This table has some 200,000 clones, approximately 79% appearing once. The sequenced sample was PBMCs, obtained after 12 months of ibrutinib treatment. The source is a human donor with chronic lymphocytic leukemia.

The CDR3 here is CASSFDSSDQPQHF. CDR3 coding DNA: TGTGCCAGCAGTTTTGACAGTTCCGATCAGCCCCAGCATTTT. The genes are TRBV6-1 and TRBJ1-5, with TRBD1 as a possible D gene (5 bases). Trimming stripped 5 bases from V and 5 bases from J, with 13 bases between. Germline CDR1 and CDR2: MNHNS and SASEGT. CDR3 length equals 14 residues.